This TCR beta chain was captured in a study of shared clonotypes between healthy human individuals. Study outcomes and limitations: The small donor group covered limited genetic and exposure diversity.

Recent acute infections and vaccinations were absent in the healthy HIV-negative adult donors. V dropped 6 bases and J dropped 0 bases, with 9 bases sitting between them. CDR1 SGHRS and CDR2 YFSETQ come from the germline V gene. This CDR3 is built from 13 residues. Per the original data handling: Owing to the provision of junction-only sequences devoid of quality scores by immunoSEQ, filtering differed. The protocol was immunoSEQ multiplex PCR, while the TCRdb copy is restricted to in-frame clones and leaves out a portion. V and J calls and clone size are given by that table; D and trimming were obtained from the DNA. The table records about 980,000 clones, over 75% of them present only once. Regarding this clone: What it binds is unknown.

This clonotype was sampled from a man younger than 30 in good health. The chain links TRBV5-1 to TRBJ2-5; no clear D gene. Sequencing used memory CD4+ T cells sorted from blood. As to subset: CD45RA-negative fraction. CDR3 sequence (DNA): TGCGCCAGCACACTCAGCTACCAAGAGACCCAGTACTTC. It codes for CASTLSYQETQYF. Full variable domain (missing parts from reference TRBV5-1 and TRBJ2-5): KAGVTQTPRYLIKTRGQQVTLSCSPISGHRSVSWYQQTPGQGLQFLFEYFSETQRNKGNFPGRFSGRQFSNSRSEMNVSTLELGDSALYLCASTLSYQETQYFGPGTRLLVL.